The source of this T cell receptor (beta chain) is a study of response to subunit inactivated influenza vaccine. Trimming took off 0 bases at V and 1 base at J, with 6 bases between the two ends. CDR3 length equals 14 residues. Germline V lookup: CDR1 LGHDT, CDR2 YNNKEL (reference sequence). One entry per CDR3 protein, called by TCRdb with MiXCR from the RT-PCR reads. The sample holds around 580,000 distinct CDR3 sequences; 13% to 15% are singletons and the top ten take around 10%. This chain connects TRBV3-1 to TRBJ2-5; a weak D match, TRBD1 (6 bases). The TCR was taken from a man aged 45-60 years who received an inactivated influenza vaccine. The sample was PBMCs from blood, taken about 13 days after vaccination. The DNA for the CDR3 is TGTGCCAGCAGCCAAGACAGGGGCCAAGAGACCCAGTACTTC. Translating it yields CASSQDRGQETQYF.